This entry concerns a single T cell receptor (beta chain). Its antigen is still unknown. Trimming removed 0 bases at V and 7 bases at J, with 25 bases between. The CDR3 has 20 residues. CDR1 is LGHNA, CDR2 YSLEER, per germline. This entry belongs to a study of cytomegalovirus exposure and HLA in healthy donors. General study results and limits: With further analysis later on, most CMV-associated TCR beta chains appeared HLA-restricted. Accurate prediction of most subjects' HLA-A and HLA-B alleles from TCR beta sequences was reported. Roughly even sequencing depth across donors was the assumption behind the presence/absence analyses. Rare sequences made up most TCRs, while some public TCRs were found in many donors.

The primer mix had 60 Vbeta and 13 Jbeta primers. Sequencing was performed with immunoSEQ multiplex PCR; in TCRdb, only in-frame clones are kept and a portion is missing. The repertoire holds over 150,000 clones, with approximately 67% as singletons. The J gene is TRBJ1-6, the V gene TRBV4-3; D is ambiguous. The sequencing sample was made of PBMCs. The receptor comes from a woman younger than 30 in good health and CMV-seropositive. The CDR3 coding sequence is TGCGCCAGCAGCCAAGATTTGGGCGCTCGTGGATTCCTTCAAAATTCACCCCTCCACTTT. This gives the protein CASSQDLGARGFLQNSPLHF.